Below, 18 T cell receptor beta chains from the same sample are listed, as sequenced in a study of breast tumors, draining lymph nodes, adjacent tissues. TCRdb re-derived calls from the multiplex PCR reads in MiXCR, one entry per CDR3 protein. Of around 130,000 distinct CDR3 sequences in the sample, 30% to 35% were seen once. Breast cancer patients provided tissue from their axillary draining lymph nodes. Sequenced material: axillary lymph node tissue. These receptors originate from a female donor with breast cancer. Some clones in this sample may be carry-over from other donors' samples.

V usage is TRBV5-1 and J usage is TRBJ1-1; D gene ambiguous. Germline V lookup: CDR1 SGHRS, CDR2 YFSETQ. This CDR3 has 13 residues. The ends were cut back, 0 bases at V and 7 bases at J, with 10 bases in the middle. The CDR3 DNA is TGCGCCAGCAGCTTGGCCAACAAAGGTGAAGCTTTCTTT. Amino acids: CASSLANKGEAFF. The full variable domain, completed using reference TRBV5-1 and TRBJ1-1, is KAGVTQTPRYLIKTRGQQVTLSCSPISGHRSVSWYQQTPGQGLQFLFEYFSETQRNKGNFPGRFSGRQFSNSRSEMNVSTLELGDSALYLCASSLANKGEAFFGQGTRLTVV.

The V gene is TRBV20-1, the J gene TRBJ1-6; TRBD1 matches at 7 bases. This CDR3 has 17 residues. Germline V lookup: CDR1 DFQATT, CDR2 SNEGSKA (reference sequence). Trimming removed 3 bases from V and 10 bases from J; junction bases left unmatched: 18. The CDR3 region has the DNA TGCAGTGCTAGCGGGGAAACGAGCAGGGGGGTGGACTCACCCCTCCACTTT. Its protein product is CSASGETSRGVDSPLHF.

Regarding this clonotype: Its ends do not fully match the called genes, so a read error is possible. This chain uses TRBV20-1 with TRBJ1-5; D is undetermined. Germline V CDR1 and CDR2: DFQATT, SNEGSKA (reference sequence). The CDR3 contains 14 residues. CDR3 DNA sequence: TGCAGTCCTAGGGAAGACGGGGACAATCAGCCCCAGCATTTT. Its translation: CSPREDGDNQPQHF.

The count of this clonotype is one. This chain joins TRBV7-9 and TRBJ2-2; 9 bases are shared with TRBD1. CDR3 length: 15 amino acids. Germline loops: CDR1 SEHNR, CDR2 FQNEAQ (reference sequence). With 10 bases clipped from V and 0 bases from J, the junction kept 6 bases outside the gene matches. CDR3 region: CATRQGVANTGELFF. CDR3 bases: TGTGCCACCCGACAGGGGGTAGCGAACACCGGGGAGCTGTTTTTT.

The table lists this clonotype with many counts. The V call is TRBV9, the J call TRBJ2-2; D may correspond to TRBD1 or TRBD2 (5 bases each). Per the germline V gene, CDR1 is SGDLS and CDR2 is YYNGEE. The CDR3 loop spans 15 amino acids. V was pared by 0 bases and J by 4 bases, with 10 bases between. In DNA, the CDR3 is TGTGCCAGCAGCGTAGGTGGGGACCCCACCGGGGAGCTGTTTTTT. Its protein is CASSVGGDPTGELFF.

Concerning this clonotype itself: One junction end disagrees with the germline gene, perhaps due to a read error. The CDR3 DNA follows: TGCGCCAGCCGTACAGATAGCAATCGGCCCCAGCATTTT. Translation: CASRTDSNRPQHF. The V and J genes are TRBV2 and TRBJ1-5; D remains ambiguous. From germline, CDR1 is SNHLY and CDR2 FYNNEI. The CDR3 consists of 13 residues.

CDR3 DNA sequence: TGTGCCAGCAGGCTCAGGGGCAGCACAGATACGCAGCATTTT. This codes for CASRLRGSTDTQHF. The V and J genes are TRBV2 and TRBJ2-3, with D perhaps matching TRBD1 (6 bases). The J call is doubtful: the DNA matches TRBJ1-5 better. Germline V lookup: CDR1 SNHLY, CDR2 FYNNEI. This CDR3 comprises 14 residues.

This clonotype was detected many times. This may arise from a read error, as a much more abundant clone is one base away. The missing conserved phenylalanine or tryptophan at the end of this CDR3 makes a read error likely. This sequence joins TRBV7-8 and TRBJ2-7; no clear D. The CDR3 is 14 amino acids. Germline-derived CDR1 and CDR2 are SGHVS and FQNEAQ. The V end lost 2 bases, the J end lost 3 bases, and 11 bases lay between the germline ends. Here the CDR3 DNA reads TGTGCCAGCAGCTTACAAACAGACTTCTACGAGCAGTACCTC. Translation: CASSLQTDFYEQYL.

This clonotype was detected ten times or more. The rearrangement links TRBV11-1 to TRBJ1-3; D may be TRBD1 (5 bases). This CDR3 region has 16 residues. The germline V gene encodes CDR1 SGHAT and CDR2 FQDESV (reference sequence). Trimming took off 5 bases at V and 2 bases at J, with 16 bases between the two ends. The CDR3 DNA is TGTGCCAGCAGCCAAGGGACCCTATCCGCTGGAAACACCATATATTTT. Residues: CASSQGTLSAGNTIYF.

As concerns this clonotype: This may stem from a read error, because a much larger clone lies one nucleotide away. The chain is built from TRBV20-1 and TRBJ2-1; 10 bases fit TRBD1. The germline gives CDR1 DFQATT, CDR2 SNEGSKA (reference sequence). The CDR3 is 14 residues long. V was pared by 5 bases and J by 5 bases, with 6 bases of the junction left unmatched. CDR3 region: CSAGDGTGDNEQFF. The CDR3 DNA sequence: TGCAGTGCTGGGGACGGGACAGGGGACAATGAGCAGTTCTTC.

In its sample, this clonotype was seen a few times. The J gene is TRBJ2-7, the V gene TRBV20-1; 7 nucleotides align to TRBD2. The CDR3 extends over 14 amino acids. Germline CDR1 reads DFQATT; CDR2 reads SNEGSKA (reference sequence). The junction had 12 bases not matched to a gene; V was cut back by 2 bases and J by 8 bases. The CDR3 coding sequence is TGCAGTGCTAGACCAGGGCAGGTCGGGGGGAAGCAGTACGTC. This translates into CSARPGQVGGKQYV.

This clonotype has a count of ten or more. The V and J genes are TRBV7-9 and TRBJ1-5, with D tentatively TRBD1 (5 bases). The CDR3 is made up of 17 amino acids. Germline V CDR1 and CDR2: SEHNR, FQNEAQ (reference sequence). V was trimmed by 1 base and J by 2 bases, leaving 15 bases between them. CDR3 amino acids: CASSLVQGPEGNQPQHF. CDR3 sequence (DNA): TGTGCCAGCAGCTTAGTTCAGGGACCGGAGGGCAATCAGCCCCAGCATTTT.

Many counts were recorded for this clonotype. The chain joins TRBV19 to TRBJ1-2; TRBD1 matches 7 bases. J lost 3 bases, V lost 7 bases, and 17 bases had no gene match. CDR3 length: 17 amino acids. Germline CDR1 is LNHDA and CDR2 is SQIVND (reference sequence). The CDR3 nucleotides are TGTGCCAGTACCCCCAAGAGGGGGCAGCTTAACCACTATGGCTACACCTTC. Translated, it gives CASTPKRGQLNHYGYTF.

The table lists this clonotype with many counts. The V gene is TRBV29-1, the J gene TRBJ2-7; 7 positions agree with TRBD1. V gave up 7 bases and J gave up 2 bases; unmatched junction bases: 8. CDR3 length: 13 residues. Germline V gene lookup returns CDR1 SQVTM and CDR2 ANQGSEA. This CDR3 is CSARGTATYEQYF. CDR3 sequence (DNA): TGCAGCGCTAGGGGGACAGCCACCTACGAGCAGTACTTC.

This clonotype was seen at least ten times. The V and J genes are TRBV6-5 and TRBJ1-4; D is possibly TRBD1 (5 bases). Trimming took off 6 bases at V and 8 bases at J, with 16 bases between the two ends. The germline gives CDR1 MNHEY, CDR2 SVGAGI. The CDR3 is 14 amino acids. CDR3 residues: CASRMGGAGEKLFF. Written as DNA, the CDR3 is TGTGCCAGCAGGATGGGTGGGGCGGGGGAAAAACTGTTTTTT.

This chain connects TRBV4-1 to TRBJ1-6; 9 nucleotides match TRBD1. J gave up 11 bases and V 0 bases, and 11 bases lay outside the gene matches. The CDR3 is 17 amino acids. Germline CDR1 and CDR2: MGHRA and YSYEKL. DNA of the CDR3: TGCGCCAGCAGCCAAGACCGGACAGGGGCTCCGAATCCACCCCTCCACTTT. Its translation: CASSQDRTGAPNPPLHF.

This clonotype was counted many times. The chain is built from TRBV9 and TRBJ1-3, with TRBD1 as a possible D gene (6 bases). V was shortened by 0 bases and J by 2 bases, with 9 bases between the two germline ends. CDR1 and CDR2 from the germline V gene are SGDLS and YYNGEE. This CDR3 has 15 residues. The DNA of the CDR3 is TGTGCCAGCAGCGTAGCCGGGACAACTGGAAACACCATATATTTT. Translating gives CASSVAGTTGNTIYF.

This clonotype was recorded at least ten times. The rearrangement links TRBV6-5 to TRBJ1-2; D ambiguous. Deletions cut 1 base from V and 3 bases from J, with 9 bases between. CDR3 length: 14 amino acids. Per the germline V gene, CDR1 is MNHEY and CDR2 is SVGAGI. The CDR3 protein is CASSYFRGDYGYTF. Written as DNA, the CDR3 is TGTGCCAGCAGTTACTTCCGGGGTGACTATGGCTACACCTTC.